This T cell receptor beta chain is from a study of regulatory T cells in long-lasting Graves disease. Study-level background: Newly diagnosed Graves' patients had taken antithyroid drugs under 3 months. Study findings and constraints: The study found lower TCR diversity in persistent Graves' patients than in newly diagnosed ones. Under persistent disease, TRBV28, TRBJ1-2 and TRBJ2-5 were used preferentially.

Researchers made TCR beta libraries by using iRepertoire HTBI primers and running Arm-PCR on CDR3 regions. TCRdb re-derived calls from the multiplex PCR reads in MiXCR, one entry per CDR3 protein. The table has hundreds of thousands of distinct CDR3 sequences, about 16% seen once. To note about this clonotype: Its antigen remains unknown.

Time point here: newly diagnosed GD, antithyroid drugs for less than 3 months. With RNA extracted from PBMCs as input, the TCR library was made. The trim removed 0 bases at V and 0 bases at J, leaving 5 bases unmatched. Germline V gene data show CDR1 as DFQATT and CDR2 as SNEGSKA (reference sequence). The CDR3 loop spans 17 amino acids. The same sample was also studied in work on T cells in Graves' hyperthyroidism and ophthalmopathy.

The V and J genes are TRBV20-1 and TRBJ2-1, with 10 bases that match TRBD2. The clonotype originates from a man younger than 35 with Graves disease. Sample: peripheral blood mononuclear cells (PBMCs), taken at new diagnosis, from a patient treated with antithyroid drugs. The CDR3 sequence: CSARDVGLAFSYNEQFF. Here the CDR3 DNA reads TGCAGTGCTAGAGATGTGGGACTAGCGTTCTCCTACAATGAGCAGTTCTTC.